The 20 T cell receptor beta chains given below trace back to one sample, sequenced in a study of blood T cell repertoires in COVID-19. The data were produced by immunoSEQ multiplex PCR, yet TCRdb's version contains in-frame clones alone and is incomplete. Counted here are approximately 360,000 clones, approximately 88% occurring once; the ten biggest clones make up roughly 1.2%. Material for sequencing was peripheral blood. The receptors were gathered from a middle-aged man with acute or convalescent COVID-19.

In this sample, this clone turned up a few times. The same CDR3 is also encoded by other DNA sequences in this sample. The chain recombines TRBV9 with TRBJ2-5; maybe TRBD2 (5 bases). Germline V gene data show CDR1 as SGDLS and CDR2 as YYNGEE. V dropped 0 bases and J dropped 3 bases, with 9 bases sitting between them. The CDR3 length is 14 residues. The CDR3 region is CASSVGGLKETQYF. The DNA of the CDR3 is TGTGCCAGCAGCGTAGGAGGGCTCAAAGAGACCCAGTACTTC.

The chain couples TRBV7-3 to TRBJ1-1; no firm D call. This CDR3 spans 14 amino acids. V was trimmed by 5 bases and J by 1 base, leaving 11 bases between them. The germline V gene has CDR1 SGHTA and CDR2 FQGTGA. CDR3 coding DNA: TGTGCCAGCAGCCCCAATGTCGGGAACACTGAAGCTTTCTTT. Its translation: CASSPNVGNTEAFF.

The chain uses TRBV7-9 and TRBJ2-1, with 7 bases aligning to TRBD2. The CDR3 spans 15 residues. V shed 4 bases and J 2 bases; nucleotides not matched to a gene: 5. Germline values: CDR1 SEHNR, CDR2 FQNEAQ (reference sequence). The CDR3 protein is CASSSPGGTYNEQFF. The CDR3, as DNA: TGTGCCAGCAGCTCCCCCGGGGGGACCTACAATGAGCAGTTCTTC.

The chain uses TRBV9 and TRBJ2-7, with D possibly being TRBD2 (6 bases). Trimming took off 4 bases at V and 7 bases at J, with 12 bases between the two ends. In germline, CDR1 is SGDLS, CDR2 YYNGEE. This CDR3 has 12 amino acids. DNA for the CDR3: TGTGCCAGCAGCCCCCACGGGGGTGAGCAGTACTTC. Protein: CASSPHGGEQYF.

The rearrangement uses TRBV11-3 and TRBJ2-3; D unresolved. Germline loops: CDR1 SGHNT, CDR2 YENEEA. The ends were cut back, 5 bases at V and 6 bases at J, with 9 bases in the middle. The CDR3 extends over 12 amino acids. The CDR3 is CASSRTYDTQYF. As DNA, the CDR3 is TGTGCCAGCAGCCGAACCTACGATACGCAGTATTTT.

The chain is built from TRBV5-4 and TRBJ2-1; 14 nucleotides agree with TRBD2. The V segment lost 0 bases and the J segment 8 bases; nucleotides outside the gene matches: 4. Germline CDR1 is SGHNT and CDR2 is YYREEE (reference sequence). This CDR3 has 16 residues. CDR3 residues: CASSLGTSGRWDEQFF. The CDR3 DNA reads as TGTGCCAGCAGCTTGGGGACTAGCGGGAGGTGGGATGAGCAGTTCTTC.

The V gene is TRBV7-2, the J gene TRBJ2-7, with TRBD2 matching over 11 bases. Germline V gene lookup returns CDR1 SGHTA and CDR2 FQGNSA. The length of the CDR3 is 14 residues. V lost 5 bases to trimming and J lost 3 bases; unmatched junction nucleotides: 3. CDR3 in DNA: TGTGCCAGCAGCCCGGGGACTAGCGGCTACGAGCAGTACTTC. It specifies CASSPGTSGYEQYF.

V is TRBV7-8 and J is TRBJ1-6, with D unclear. The CDR3 spans 14 residues. Trimming shortened V by 6 bases and J by 2 bases, and 8 bases separated the two germline ends. The germline V gene encodes CDR1 SGHVS and CDR2 FQNEAQ. The CDR3 region has the DNA TGTGCCAGCAGTTACGACACCTATAATTCACCCCTCCACTTT. As protein: CASSYDTYNSPLHF.

This clone was counted once. V gene TRBV3-1 (or the pseudogene TRBV3-2) combines with J gene TRBJ2-5, with 9 bases that match TRBD1. Germline assignment: CDR1 LGHDT and CDR2 YNNKEL (reference sequence). The V segment lost 4 bases and the J segment 0 bases; nucleotides outside the gene matches: 21. CDR3 length equals 21 residues. The CDR3 protein is CASSRGQGFPESNINQETQYF. Written as DNA, the CDR3 is TGTGCCAGCAGCCGGGGACAGGGATTTCCCGAATCGAATATAAACCAAGAGACCCAGTACTTC.

This chain connects TRBV6-5 to TRBJ2-7, with 9 bases identical to TRBD1. The V gene's germline CDR1 is MNHEY and CDR2 SVGAGI. This CDR3 comprises 15 residues. V lost 5 bases to trimming and J lost 0 bases; unmatched junction nucleotides: 5. In DNA form, the CDR3 reads TGTGCCAGCAGTCCCGGGACAGGGATCTCCTACGAGCAGTACTTC. Protein: CASSPGTGISYEQYF.

The chain employs TRBV19 and TRBJ1-1, with 8 positions matching TRBD1. Germline V CDR1 and CDR2: LNHDA, SQIVND (reference sequence). V lost 3 bases and J lost 4; bases outside the gene matches: 7. The CDR3 loop spans 15 amino acids. In DNA form, the CDR3 reads TGTGCCAGTAGTATGGGGCAGGGGGCGGCCACTGAAGCTTTCTTT. Translated: CASSMGQGAATEAFF.

The chain recombines TRBV30 with TRBJ1-5; TRBD1 matches at 7 bases. CDR3 length equals 15 residues. V was clipped by 6 bases and J by 0 bases; unmatched bases: 8. Germline values: CDR1 GTSNPN, CDR2 SVGIG (reference sequence). The CDR3: CACTDGTDSNQPQHF. Written as DNA, the CDR3 is TGTGCCTGCACAGACGGGACAGATAGCAATCAGCCCCAGCATTTT.

This clone showed up just a few times. The chain has TRBV2 and TRBJ1-1; 9 nucleotides match TRBD1. V was clipped by 6 bases and J by 4 bases; unmatched bases: 3. There are 13 residues in the CDR3. Per germline, CDR1 SNHLY and CDR2 FYNNEI. The chain's CDR3 is CASSLDRGTEAFF. CDR3 coding DNA: TGTGCCAGCAGCCTGGACAGGGGCACTGAAGCTTTCTTT.

This clone has just a few counts. The chain employs TRBV28 and TRBJ1-5; no clear D. Germline CDR1 MDHEN, CDR2 SYDVKM. The germline V and J ends were trimmed by 6 bases and 0 bases, with 15 bases remaining between them. The CDR3 has 16 amino acids. CDR3 amino acids: CASRVFGQPSNQPQHF. CDR3 bases: TGTGCCAGCAGGGTTTTTGGGCAGCCTAGCAATCAGCCCCAGCATTTT.

The V and J genes are TRBV18 and TRBJ1-5; TRBD1 is a possible D gene (6 bases). Germline CDR1 reads KGHSH; CDR2 reads LQKENI. The CDR3 runs to 14 residues. V lost 4 bases, J lost 4 bases, and 11 bases lay in between. In DNA form, the CDR3 reads TGTGCCAGCTCACAAGGGACAACGAATCAGCCCCAGCATTTT. Residues: CASSQGTTNQPQHF.

The J gene is TRBJ2-7, the V gene TRBV19; 10 bases are shared with TRBD1. Unmatched junction bases numbered 9, after V lost 7 bases and J lost 3 bases. This CDR3 is 15 amino acids long. Germline V gives CDR1 LNHDA, CDR2 SQIVND (reference sequence). The CDR3 region has the DNA TGTGCCAGTAACCCTTCCTGGACAGGGGGCTACGAGCAGTACTTC. This codes for CASNPSWTGGYEQYF.

The CDR3 nucleotides read TGTGCCAGTAGTATCATGGGGACTAGCGGGGGGATCTACAATGAGCAGTTCTTC. Translating gives CASSIMGTSGGIYNEQFF. The chain links TRBV19 to TRBJ2-1; 15 bases are a match to TRBD2. The J segment lost 3 bases and the V segment lost 3 bases, leaving 6 bases of the junction unmatched. From germline, CDR1 is LNHDA and CDR2 SQIVND (reference sequence). The CDR3 has 18 amino acids.

The rearrangement joins TRBV12-3 or TRBV12-4 to TRBJ1-1, with D maybe TRBD1 (5 bases). The CDR3 is 13 amino acids. The V end lost 0 bases, the J end lost 7 bases, and 9 bases lay between the germline ends. Here the CDR3 DNA reads TGTGCCAGCAGTTTAGCAGGGGTCCGTGAAGCTTTCTTT. It encodes CASSLAGVREAFF.

J is TRBJ1-1 and V is TRBV14; D is possibly TRBD1 (5 bases). The CDR3 consists of 14 residues. With 2 bases removed from V and 8 bases from J, the gap between germline ends came to 15 bases. Germline V CDR1 and CDR2: SGHDN, FVKESK. The DNA of the CDR3 is TGTGCCAGCAGCCAACAGCCCAGGGTAACCGAAGCTTTCTTT. Its translation: CASSQQPRVTEAFF.

The gene calls are TRBV5-1 and TRBJ2-2; 7 bases fit TRBD1. This CDR3 has 15 amino acids. Germline V gives CDR1 SGHRS, CDR2 YFSETQ. The V and J ends lost 4 bases and 0 bases, in that order; junction bases with no gene match: 3. This CDR3 is CASSPGTANTGELFF. CDR3 in DNA: TGCGCCAGCAGCCCAGGGACAGCGAACACCGGGGAGCTGTTTTTT.